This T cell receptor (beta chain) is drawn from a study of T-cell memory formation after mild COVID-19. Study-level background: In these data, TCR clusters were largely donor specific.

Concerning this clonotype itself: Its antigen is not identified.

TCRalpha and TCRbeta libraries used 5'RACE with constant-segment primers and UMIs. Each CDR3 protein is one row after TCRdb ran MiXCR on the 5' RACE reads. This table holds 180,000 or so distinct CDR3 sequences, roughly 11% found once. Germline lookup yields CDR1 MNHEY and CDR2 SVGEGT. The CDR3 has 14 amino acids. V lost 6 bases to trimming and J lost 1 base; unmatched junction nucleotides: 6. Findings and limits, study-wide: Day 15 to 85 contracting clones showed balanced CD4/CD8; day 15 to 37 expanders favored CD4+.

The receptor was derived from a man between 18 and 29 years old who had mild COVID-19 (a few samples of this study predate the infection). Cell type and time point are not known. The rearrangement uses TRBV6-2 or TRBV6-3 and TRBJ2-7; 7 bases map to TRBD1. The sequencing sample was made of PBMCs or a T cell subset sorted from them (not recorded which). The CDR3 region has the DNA TGTGCCAGCAGAAGGTCGACAGGGTCCTACGAGCAGTACTTC. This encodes CASRRSTGSYEQYF.